Each of the 12 T cell receptor beta chains below was sequenced from the same sample in a study of T cell responses to AZD1222 COVID-19 vaccine. Only in-frame clones appear in the TCRdb table, and some are missing; sequencing was by immunoSEQ multiplex PCR. In the table there are 150,000 to 200,000 clones, 80% to 90% of which are singletons. The material was peripheral blood, obtained on day 0 of AZD1222 vaccination. The receptors were gathered from an adult in good health.

The chain combines TRBV27 with TRBJ2-6; D is unclear. The V end lost 2 bases, the J end lost 2 bases, and 1 base lay between the germline ends. The germline gives CDR1 MNHEY, CDR2 SMNVEV (reference sequence). This CDR3 has 13 amino acids. The CDR3 DNA follows: TGTGCCAGCAGTTTAACTGGGGCCAACGTCCTGACTTTC. It specifies CASSLTGANVLTF.

This clone was observed a handful of times. The chain uses TRBV19 and TRBJ1-5; no definite D call. V gave up 3 bases and J gave up 4 bases, with 7 bases separating them. The germline CDR1 and CDR2 sequences are LNHDA and SQIVND (reference sequence). The length of the CDR3 is 13 residues. The CDR3 reads CASSMDVNQPQHF. Written as DNA, the CDR3 is TGTGCCAGTAGTATGGACGTAAATCAGCCCCAGCATTTT.

V usage is TRBV9 and J usage is TRBJ2-3; D may be TRBD2 (7 bases). This CDR3 region has 16 residues. CDR1 and CDR2 from the germline V gene are SGDLS and YYNGEE. Trimming cost V 0 bases and J 5 bases, with 16 bases left between them. For the CDR3, the DNA is TGTGCCAGCAGCGTAGCTGTCCACAGGGAGGGAGATACGCAGTATTTT. Translating gives CASSVAVHREGDTQYF.

This chain joins TRBV18 and TRBJ2-5, with TRBD2 matching 11 bases. J lost 7 bases, V lost 2 bases, and 9 bases had no gene match. This CDR3 region has 16 residues. The V gene's germline CDR1 is KGHSH and CDR2 LQKENI. The CDR3 DNA is TGTGCCAGCTCACCAGAACTAGCGGGGGCCGCTTGGACCCAGTACTTC. Translating gives CASSPELAGAAWTQYF. Full variable domain (rest looked up from reference TRBV18 and TRBJ2-5): NAGVMQNPRHLVRRRGQEARLRCSPMKGHSHVYWYRQLPEEGLKFMVYLQKENIIDESGMPKERFSAEFPKEGPSILRIQQVVRGDSAAYFCASSPELAGAAWTQYFGPGTRLLVL.

The chain couples TRBV7-6 to TRBJ1-3; 7 positions agree with TRBD1. J was trimmed by 0 bases and V by 5 bases; bases with no gene match: 7. CDR3 length: 16 amino acids. CDR1 and CDR2 (germline): SGHVS, FNYEAQ. Here the CDR3 reads CASSTRTGDSGNTIYF. CDR3 sequence (DNA): TGTGCCAGCAGCACTCGGACAGGCGACTCTGGAAACACCATATATTTT.

The rearrangement joins TRBV7-9 to TRBJ2-1; D possibly corresponds to TRBD1 (6 bases). The CDR3 length is 14 residues. Germline lookup yields CDR1 SEHNR and CDR2 FQNEAQ (reference sequence). With 10 bases removed from V and 1 base from J, the gap between germline ends came to 14 bases. The CDR3 loop reads CATLGQSSYNEQFF. DNA for the CDR3: TGTGCCACCCTAGGACAGTCTTCCTACAATGAGCAGTTCTTC.

V and J are TRBV3-1 (or the pseudogene TRBV3-2) and TRBJ2-3; the D is unclear. V was shortened by 1 base and J by 4 bases, with 12 bases between the two germline ends. The CDR3 extends over 15 amino acids. Germline V CDR1 and CDR2: LGHDT, YNNKEL (reference sequence). DNA for the CDR3: TGTGCCAGCAGCCAAGGGTCGAACTCGGCAGATACGCAGTATTTT. Protein: CASSQGSNSADTQYF.

A single count supports this clone. The chain combines TRBV27 with TRBJ1-4, with 11 bases matching TRBD1. This CDR3 is 18 amino acids long. V dropped 5 bases and J dropped 2; count of bases not matched to a gene: 10. Germline CDR1 is MNHEY and CDR2 is SMNVEV (reference sequence). For the CDR3, the DNA is TGTGCCAGCAGTATCGGACAGGGGGCGGAAGGGACTAATGAAAAACTGTTTTTT. Translated, it gives CASSIGQGAEGTNEKLFF.

The chain is built from TRBV28 and TRBJ2-7; D is perhaps TRBD2 (5 bases). From germline, CDR1 is MDHEN and CDR2 SYDVKM. V lost 1 base, J lost 6 bases, and 10 bases lay in between. CDR3 length: 13 residues. CDR3 in DNA: TGTGCCAGCAGTTTATTTCGGGGTAGCGAGCAGTACTTC. It translates to CASSLFRGSEQYF.

J is TRBJ2-5 and V is TRBV11-2, with a possible D match to TRBD2 (5 bases). Germline-derived CDR1 and CDR2 are SGHAT and FQNNGV. Between the trimmed V and J ends, which lost 1 base and 0 bases, there was a span of 15 bases. CDR3 length: 17 amino acids. The CDR3 bases are TGTGCCAGCAGCTTAGTGGTGGCTCGGGGATACCAAGAGACCCAGTACTTC. Encoded protein: CASSLVVARGYQETQYF.

This rearrangement joins TRBV28 to TRBJ1-1; D gene unclear. CDR3 length: 13 residues. V was shortened by 6 bases and J by 1 base, with 9 bases between the two germline ends. Germline loops: CDR1 MDHEN, CDR2 SYDVKM. For the CDR3, the DNA is TGTGCCAGCAGAACGCCTTGGAACACTGAAGCTTTCTTT. This sequence encodes CASRTPWNTEAFF. Combining the CDR3 with reference TRBV28 and TRBJ1-1 gives the whole variable domain DVKVTQSSRYLVKRTGEKVFLECVQDMDHENMFWYRQDPGLGLRLIYFSYDVKMKEKGDIPEGYSVSREKKERFSLILESASTNQTSMYLCASRTPWNTEAFFGQGTRLTVV.

The gene calls are TRBV7-9 and TRBJ2-5, with D tentatively TRBD1 (6 bases). Germline assignment: CDR1 SEHNR and CDR2 FQNEAQ (reference sequence). The CDR3 sequence is 15 residues long. Trimming took off 0 bases at V and 3 bases at J, with 11 bases between the two ends. The CDR3 DNA is TGTGCCAGCAGCTTAGCCCCAGGGGTGGAAGAGACCCAGTACTTC. As protein: CASSLAPGVEETQYF.